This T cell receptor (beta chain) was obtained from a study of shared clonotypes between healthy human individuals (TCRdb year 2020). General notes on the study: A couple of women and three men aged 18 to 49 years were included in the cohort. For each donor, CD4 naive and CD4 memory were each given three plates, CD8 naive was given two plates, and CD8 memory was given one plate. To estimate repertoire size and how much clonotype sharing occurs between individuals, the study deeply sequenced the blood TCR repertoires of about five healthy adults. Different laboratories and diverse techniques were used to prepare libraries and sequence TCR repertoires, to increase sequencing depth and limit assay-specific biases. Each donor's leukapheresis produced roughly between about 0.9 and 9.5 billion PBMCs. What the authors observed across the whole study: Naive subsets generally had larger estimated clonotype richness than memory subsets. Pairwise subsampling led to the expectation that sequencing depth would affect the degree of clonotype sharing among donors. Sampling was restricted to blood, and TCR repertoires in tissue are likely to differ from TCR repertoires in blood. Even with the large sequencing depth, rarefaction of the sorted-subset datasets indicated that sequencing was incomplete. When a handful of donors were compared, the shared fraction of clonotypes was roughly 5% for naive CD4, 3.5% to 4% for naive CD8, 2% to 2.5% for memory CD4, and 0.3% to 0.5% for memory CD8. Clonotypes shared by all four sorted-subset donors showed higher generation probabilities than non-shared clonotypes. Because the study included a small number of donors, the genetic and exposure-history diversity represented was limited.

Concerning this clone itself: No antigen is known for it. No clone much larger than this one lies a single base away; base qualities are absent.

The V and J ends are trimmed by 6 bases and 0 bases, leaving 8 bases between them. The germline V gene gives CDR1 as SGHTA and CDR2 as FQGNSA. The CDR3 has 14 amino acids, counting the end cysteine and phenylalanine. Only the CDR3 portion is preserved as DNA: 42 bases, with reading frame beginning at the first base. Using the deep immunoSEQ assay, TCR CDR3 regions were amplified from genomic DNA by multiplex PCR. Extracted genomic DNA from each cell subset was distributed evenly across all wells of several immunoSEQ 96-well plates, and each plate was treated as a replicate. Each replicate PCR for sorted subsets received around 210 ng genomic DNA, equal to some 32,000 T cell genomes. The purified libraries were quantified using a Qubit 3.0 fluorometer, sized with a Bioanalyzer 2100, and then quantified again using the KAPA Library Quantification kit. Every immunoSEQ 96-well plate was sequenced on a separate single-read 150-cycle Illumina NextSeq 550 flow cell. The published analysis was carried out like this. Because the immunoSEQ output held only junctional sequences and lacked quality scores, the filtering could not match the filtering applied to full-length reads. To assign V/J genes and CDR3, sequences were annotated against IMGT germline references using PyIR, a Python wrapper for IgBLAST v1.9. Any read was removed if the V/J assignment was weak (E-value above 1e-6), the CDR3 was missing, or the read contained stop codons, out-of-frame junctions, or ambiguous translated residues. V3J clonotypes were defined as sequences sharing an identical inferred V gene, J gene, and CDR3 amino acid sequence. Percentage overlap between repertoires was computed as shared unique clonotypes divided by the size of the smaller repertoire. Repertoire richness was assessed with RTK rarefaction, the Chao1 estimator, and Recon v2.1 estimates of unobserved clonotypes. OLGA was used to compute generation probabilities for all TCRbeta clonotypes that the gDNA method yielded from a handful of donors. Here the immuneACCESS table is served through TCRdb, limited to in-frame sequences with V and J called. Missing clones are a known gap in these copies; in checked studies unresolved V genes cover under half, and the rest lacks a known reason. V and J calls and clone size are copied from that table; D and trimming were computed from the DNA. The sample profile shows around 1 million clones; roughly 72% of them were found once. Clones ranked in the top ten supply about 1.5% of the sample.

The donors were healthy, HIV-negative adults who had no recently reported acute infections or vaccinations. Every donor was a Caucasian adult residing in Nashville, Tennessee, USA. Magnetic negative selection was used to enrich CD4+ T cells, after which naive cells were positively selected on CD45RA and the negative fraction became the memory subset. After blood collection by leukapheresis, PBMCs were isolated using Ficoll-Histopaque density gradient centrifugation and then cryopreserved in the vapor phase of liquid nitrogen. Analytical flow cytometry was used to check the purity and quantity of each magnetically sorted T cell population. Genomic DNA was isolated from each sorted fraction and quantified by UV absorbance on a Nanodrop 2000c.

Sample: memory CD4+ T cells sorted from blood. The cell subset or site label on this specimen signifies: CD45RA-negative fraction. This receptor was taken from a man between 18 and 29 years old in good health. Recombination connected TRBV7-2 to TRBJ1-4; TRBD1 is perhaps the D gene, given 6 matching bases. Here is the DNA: TGTGCCAGCAGAGACAGGCCAACTAATGAAAAACTGTTTTTT. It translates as CASRDRPTNEKLFF.